A selection of T cell receptor beta chains follows, all from one sample in a study of T-cell reconstitution after alpha-beta-depleted transplantation in children. TCRdb ran MiXCR on the PCR reads and lists one entry per CDR3 protein. The profile covers approximately 500,000 distinct CDR3 sequences, with under 12% appearing a single time and around 2% taken by the ten largest. The material was PBMCs, obtained before TCRalphabeta/CD19-depleted stem cell transplant. The source of these receptors is a child aged 2-15 years with inherited bone marrow failure, due to receive a stem cell transplant. Both conserved end residues are part of each CDR3. The D gene is left open where the match is weak. Clone size appears in some rows only: once, few, many, or a class for an expanded clone.

many | TRBJ2-1 | NA | TRBV28 | TGTGCCAGCACGGGGGACTGGAGCTCCTACAATGAGCAGTTCTTC | CASTGDWSSYNEQFF
NA | TRBJ2-1 | NA | TRBV20-1 | TGCAGTGCTCGTGAGATTAACTTCAATGAGCAGTTCTTC | CSAREINFNEQFF
many | TRBJ2-5 | TRBD2 | TRBV7-6 | TGTGCCAGCAGCTTAGTATTCCGGGGGGTAGCGGAGACCCAGTACTTC | CASSLVFRGVAETQYF
few | TRBJ1-4 | NA | TRBV6-5 | TGTGCCAGCAGTTACTCTGTGACGAATGAAAAACTGTTTTTT | CASSYSVTNEKLFF
NA | TRBJ2-7 | NA | TRBV2 | TGTGCCAGCAGTGAAATATGGGGGAGCTCCTACGAGCAGTACTTC | CASSEIWGSSYEQYF
many | TRBJ2-6 | NA | TRBV4-3 | TGCGCCAGCAGCCAAGAATTCGCCTCTGGGGCCAACGTCCTGACTTTC | CASSQEFASGANVLTF
many | TRBJ1-2 | TRBD1 | TRBV4-1 | TGCGCCAGCAGGTCTGACAGGGGATTTGGCTACACCTTC | CASRSDRGFGYTF
many | TRBJ2-1 | TRBD2 | TRBV29-1 | TGCAGCGTTATAGAGGCGGGAGATGGTGAGCAGTTCTTC | CSVIEAGDGEQFF
NA | TRBJ2-7 | NA | TRBV7-9 | TGTGCCAGCAGCTTAGACTTATCGCTCGCAAGTGGGGGCGAGCAGTACTTC | CASSLDLSLASGGEQYF
NA | TRBJ2-3 | TRBD2 | TRBV20-1 | TGCAGTGGTAGTAGCGGGAGGGCCACAGATACGCAGTATTTT | CSGSSGRATDTQYF
many | TRBJ1-2 | NA | TRBV5-1 | TGCGCCAGCAGCTTGGCCGGGGGTTATAACTATGGCTACACCTTC | CASSLAGGYNYGYTF
few | TRBJ2-1 | NA | TRBV4-1 | TGCGCCAGCAGCCATAATCGGGGGAGGACGTACAATGAGCAGTTCTTC | CASSHNRGRTYNEQFF
many | TRBJ2-7 | TRBD1 | TRBV6-5 | TGTGCCAGCAGTTCACAGGGGCTTGGTTTCTACGAGCAGTACTTC | CASSSQGLGFYEQYF
many | TRBJ2-7 | TRBD2 | TRBV28 | TGTGCCAGCAGTTTTCGGGGGGACTACGAGCAGTACTTC | CASSFRGDYEQYF
few | TRBJ2-1 | TRBD2 | TRBV20-1 | TGCAGTGCTTCTAATCCAACTAGCGGGAGGGCTAATTACAATGAGCAGTTCTTC | CSASNPTSGRANYNEQFF
many | TRBJ2-3 | NA | TRBV7-2 | TGTGCCGGCACCCGGGGCAGGGCTACAGATACGCAGTATTTT | CAGTRGRATDTQYF
NA | TRBJ2-3 | NA | TRBV30 | TGTGCCTTGGGTCGGGAGTCTTATGATACGCAGTATTTT | CALGRESYDTQYF
many | TRBJ2-5 | TRBD2 | TRBV9 | TGTGCCAGCAGCGTAGAGGGAGGGCAAGAGACCCAGTACTTC | CASSVEGGQETQYF
many | TRBJ2-7 | TRBD1 | TRBV15 | TGTGCCACCAGCAGATTCGACAGGGGGGGAAAGTACGAGCAGTACTTC | CATSRFDRGGKYEQYF